This T cell receptor (beta chain) stems from a study of molecular identifiers for immune sequencing clone quantification. Listed TCR primers and previously described methods were used for bulk TCR libraries. TCRdb passed the PCR reads through MiXCR, listing each CDR3 protein once. This repertoire shows 460,000 or so distinct CDR3 sequences, about 20% found once; its top ten account for around 0.84%. CDR3 length equals 15 residues. In germline, CDR1 is GTSNPN, CDR2 SVGIG (reference sequence). V dropped 4 bases and J dropped 2 bases, with 15 bases sitting between them. This clonotype was seen ten or more times.

The chain joins TRBV30 to TRBJ2-1; no firm D call. The sequenced sample was naive CD8+ T cells from blood, with Jurkat cell RNA spiked in. Subset denoted: FACS-sorted CD8+CD4-CCR7+CD45RA+ naive T cells. The sequence came from a human donor in good health. Some libraries in this study had Jurkat cell RNA spiked in. CDR3 sequence: CAWTETETPYNEQFF. The CDR3 coding sequence is TGTGCCTGGACCGAAACGGAGACTCCCTACAATGAGCAGTTCTTC.